This record looks at one T cell receptor beta chain sequence and its context. Its antigen is undetermined. This record comes from a study of cytomegalovirus exposure and HLA in healthy donors. Both 60 Vbeta primers and 13 Jbeta primers went into the PCR. Profiling relied on immunoSEQ multiplex PCR, and the TCRdb table lists in-frame clones only, not all of them. The profile shows roughly 68,000 clones, approximately 70% of them singletons. The CDR3 consists of 15 residues. Trimming took 3 bases from V and 5 from J, leaving 16 bases between them. Germline values: CDR1 KGHSH, CDR2 LQKENI. Study observations and caveats: Reportedly, fewer N-insertions than the roughly 700-donor mean appeared in an Asian-associated ancestry cluster in a later analysis. Most TCRs appeared rarely, but some public TCRs recurred in many donors. Later analysis associated a missense DCLRE1C variant with TCR beta V- and J-gene trimming.

The sample consisted of PBMCs. The chain employs TRBV18 and TRBJ2-5; D possibly corresponds to TRBD2 (6 bases). The TCR originated in a man in his forties or fifties in good health and CMV-seropositive. CDR3 nucleotide sequence: TGTGCCAGCTCACCCGGGGACGGGGGAATGGAGACCCAGTACTTC. Translation: CASSPGDGGMETQYF.